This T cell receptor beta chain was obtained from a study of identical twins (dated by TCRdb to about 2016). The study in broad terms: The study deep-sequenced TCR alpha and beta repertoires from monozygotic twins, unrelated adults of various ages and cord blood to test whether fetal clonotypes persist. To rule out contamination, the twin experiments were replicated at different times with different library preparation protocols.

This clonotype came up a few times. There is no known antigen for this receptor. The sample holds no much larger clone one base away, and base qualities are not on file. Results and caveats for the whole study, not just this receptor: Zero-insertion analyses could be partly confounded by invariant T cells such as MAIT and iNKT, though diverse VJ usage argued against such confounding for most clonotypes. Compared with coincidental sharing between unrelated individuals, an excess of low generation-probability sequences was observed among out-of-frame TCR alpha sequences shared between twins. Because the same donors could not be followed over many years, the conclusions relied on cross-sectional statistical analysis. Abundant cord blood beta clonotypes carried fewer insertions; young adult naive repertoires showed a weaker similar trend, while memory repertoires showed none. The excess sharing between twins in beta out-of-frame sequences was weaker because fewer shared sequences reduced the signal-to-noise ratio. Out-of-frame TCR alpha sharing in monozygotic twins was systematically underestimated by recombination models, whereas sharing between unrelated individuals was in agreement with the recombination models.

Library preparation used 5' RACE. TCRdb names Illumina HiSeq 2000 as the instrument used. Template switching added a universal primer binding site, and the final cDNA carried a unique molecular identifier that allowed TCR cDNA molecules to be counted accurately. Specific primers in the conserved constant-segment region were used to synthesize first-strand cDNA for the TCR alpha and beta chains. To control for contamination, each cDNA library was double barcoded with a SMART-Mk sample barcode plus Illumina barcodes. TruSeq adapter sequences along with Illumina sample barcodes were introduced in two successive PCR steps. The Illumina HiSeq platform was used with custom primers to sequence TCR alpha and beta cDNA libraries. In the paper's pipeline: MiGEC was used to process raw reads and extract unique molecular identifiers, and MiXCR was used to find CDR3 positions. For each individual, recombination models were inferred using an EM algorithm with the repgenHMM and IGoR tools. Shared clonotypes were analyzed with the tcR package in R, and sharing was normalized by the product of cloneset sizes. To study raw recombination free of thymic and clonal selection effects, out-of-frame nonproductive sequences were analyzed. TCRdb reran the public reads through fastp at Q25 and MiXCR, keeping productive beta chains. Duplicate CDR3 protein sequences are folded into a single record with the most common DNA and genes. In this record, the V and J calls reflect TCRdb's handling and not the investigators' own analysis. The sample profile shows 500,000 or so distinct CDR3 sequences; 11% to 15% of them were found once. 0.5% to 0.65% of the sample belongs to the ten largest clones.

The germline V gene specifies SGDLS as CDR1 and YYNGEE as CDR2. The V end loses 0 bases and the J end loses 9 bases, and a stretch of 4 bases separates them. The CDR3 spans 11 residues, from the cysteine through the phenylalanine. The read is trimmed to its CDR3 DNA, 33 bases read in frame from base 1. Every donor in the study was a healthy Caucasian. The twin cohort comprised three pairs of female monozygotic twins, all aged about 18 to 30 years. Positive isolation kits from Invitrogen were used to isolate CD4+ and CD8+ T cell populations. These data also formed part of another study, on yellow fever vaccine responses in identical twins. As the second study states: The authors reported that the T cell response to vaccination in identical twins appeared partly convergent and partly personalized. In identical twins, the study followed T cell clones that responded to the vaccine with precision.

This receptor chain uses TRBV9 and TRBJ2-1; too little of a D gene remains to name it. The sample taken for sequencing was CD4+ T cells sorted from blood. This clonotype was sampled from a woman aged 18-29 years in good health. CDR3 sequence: CASSVGTEQFF. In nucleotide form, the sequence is TGTGCCAGCAGCGTAGGAACTGAGCAGTTCTTC.